The clone carrying this T cell receptor beta chain was seen many times. No antigen is known for it. The source material, RNA transcripts, was used to amplify TCR beta CDR3 regions. A set of HTBI primers served as the primers for a first-round RT-PCR of the TCR CDR3. MiXCR, run by TCRdb on the multiplex PCR reads, gives a single entry per CDR3 protein. The sample records about 710,000 distinct CDR3 sequences, 15% to 20% being singletons. The source of the sample is a study of T cells in Graves' hyperthyroidism and ophthalmopathy. From more than 9 ml of fresh peripheral blood, PBMCs were isolated. General observations from the study: A 13 V-J model separated ophthalmopathy from stable hyperthyroidism.

Specimen: blood. The receptor comes from a man aged 18 to 29 with Graves' hyperthyroidism.

Here the CDR3 reads CASSPPTVFVYGYTF. The DNA for the CDR3 is TGTGCCAGCAGTCCTCCGACAGTTTTTGTCTATGGCTACACCTTC. The chain recombines TRBV12-3 or TRBV12-4 with TRBJ1-2; possible D gene TRBD1, 5 bases. V lost 5 bases, J lost 4 bases, and 17 bases lay in between. The CDR3 covers 15 residues.